Detailed here is one TCR beta chain. Its antigen is still unknown. This entry belongs to a study of immune cell composition in non-small cell lung cancer. Study-level points and caveats: TIL tumour reactivity correlated with maximal tumour-associated clone frequency in adenocarcinoma. 60% to 80% of squamous and about 31% of adenocarcinoma cases had tumour-associated clones >0.5%. No significant correlation existed between pack-years smoked and tumour clonality.

Using immunoSEQ multiplex PCR, the repertoire was profiled, and TCRdb retains in-frame clones only, with some absent. The profile shows under 4,000 clones, around 78% of them singletons. CDR1 is LNHDA, CDR2 SQIVND, per germline (reference sequence). V lost 7 bases and J lost 5; bases outside the gene matches: 10. There are 15 residues in the CDR3. Normal lung sampling was at least 3 cm from the tumour, as distant as possible. This clonotype was sampled from a human donor with non-small cell lung cancer. The donor label of this sample is uncertain. Material: non-adjacent lung tissue. The V and J genes are TRBV19 and TRBJ2-2; 7 bases fit TRBD1. CDR3 bases: TGTGCCAGTAAACTAACCGGGACAGCTACCGGGGAGCTGTTTTTT. This translates into CASKLTGTATGELFF.